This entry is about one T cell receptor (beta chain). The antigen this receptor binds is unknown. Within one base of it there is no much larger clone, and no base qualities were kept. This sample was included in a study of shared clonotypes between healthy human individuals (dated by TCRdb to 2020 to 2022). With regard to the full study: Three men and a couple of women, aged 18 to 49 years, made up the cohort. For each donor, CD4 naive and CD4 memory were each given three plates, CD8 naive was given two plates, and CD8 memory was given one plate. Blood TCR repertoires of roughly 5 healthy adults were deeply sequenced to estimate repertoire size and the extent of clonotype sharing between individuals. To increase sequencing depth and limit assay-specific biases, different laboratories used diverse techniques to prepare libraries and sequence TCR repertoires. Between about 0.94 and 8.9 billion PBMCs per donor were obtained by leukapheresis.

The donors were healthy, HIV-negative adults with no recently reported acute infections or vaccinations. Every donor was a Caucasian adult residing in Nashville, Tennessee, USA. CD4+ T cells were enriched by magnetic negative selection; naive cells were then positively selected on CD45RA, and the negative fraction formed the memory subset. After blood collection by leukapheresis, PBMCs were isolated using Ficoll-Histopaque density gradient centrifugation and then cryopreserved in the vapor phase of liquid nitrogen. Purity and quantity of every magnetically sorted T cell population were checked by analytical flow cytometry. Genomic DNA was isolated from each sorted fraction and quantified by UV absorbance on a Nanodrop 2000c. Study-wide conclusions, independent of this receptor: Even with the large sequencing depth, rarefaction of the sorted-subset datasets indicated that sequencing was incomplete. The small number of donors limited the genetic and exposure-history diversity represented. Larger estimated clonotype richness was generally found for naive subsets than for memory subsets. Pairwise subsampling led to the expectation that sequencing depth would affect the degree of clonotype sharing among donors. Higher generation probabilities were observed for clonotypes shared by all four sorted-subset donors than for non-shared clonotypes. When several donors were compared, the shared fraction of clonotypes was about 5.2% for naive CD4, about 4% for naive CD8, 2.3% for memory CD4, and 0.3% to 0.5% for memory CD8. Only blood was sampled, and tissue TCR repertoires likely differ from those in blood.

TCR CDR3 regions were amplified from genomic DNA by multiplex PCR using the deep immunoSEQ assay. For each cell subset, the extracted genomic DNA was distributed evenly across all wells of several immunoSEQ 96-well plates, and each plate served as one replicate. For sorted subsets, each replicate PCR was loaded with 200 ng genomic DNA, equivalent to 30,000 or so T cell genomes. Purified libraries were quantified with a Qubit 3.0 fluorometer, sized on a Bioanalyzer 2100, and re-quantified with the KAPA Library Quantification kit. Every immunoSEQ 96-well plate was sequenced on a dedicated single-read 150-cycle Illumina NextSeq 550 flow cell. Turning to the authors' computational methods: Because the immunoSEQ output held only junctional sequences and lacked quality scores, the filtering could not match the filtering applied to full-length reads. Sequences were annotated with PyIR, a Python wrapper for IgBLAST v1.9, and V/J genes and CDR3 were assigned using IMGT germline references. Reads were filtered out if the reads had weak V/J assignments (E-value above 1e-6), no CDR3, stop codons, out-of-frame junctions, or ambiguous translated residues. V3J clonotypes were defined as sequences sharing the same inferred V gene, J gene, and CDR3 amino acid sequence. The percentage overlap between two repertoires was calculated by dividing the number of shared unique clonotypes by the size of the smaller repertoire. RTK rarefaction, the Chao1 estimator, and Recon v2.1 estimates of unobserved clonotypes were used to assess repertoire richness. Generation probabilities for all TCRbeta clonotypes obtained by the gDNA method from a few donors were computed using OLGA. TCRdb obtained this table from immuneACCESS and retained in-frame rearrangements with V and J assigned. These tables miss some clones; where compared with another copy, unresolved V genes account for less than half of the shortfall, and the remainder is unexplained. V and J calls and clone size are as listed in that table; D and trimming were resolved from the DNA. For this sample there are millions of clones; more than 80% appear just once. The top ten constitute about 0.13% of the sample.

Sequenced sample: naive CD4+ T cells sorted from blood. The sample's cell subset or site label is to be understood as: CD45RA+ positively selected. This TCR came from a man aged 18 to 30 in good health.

The nucleotide sequence is TGTGCCAGCAGCCCGAGACCTACAGGGGCTGGAAACACCATATATTTT. Translated, it gives CASSPRPTGAGNTIYF. The V and J segments used are TRBV7-9 and TRBJ1-3, and 7 junction bases match TRBD1. The germline V and J ends show losses of 5 bases and 2 bases respectively, and no gene match explains 9 bases of the junction. The germline V gene (reference sequence) gives CDR1 as SEHNR and CDR2 as FQNEAQ. The CDR3 sequence holds 16 residues, the cysteine and phenylalanine included. The DNA shown is the 48-base CDR3, in frame from base 1.